The sequence of this T cell receptor (beta chain) was determined in a study of blood T cell repertoires in COVID-19. This clone occurred a few times. Germline V gene sequence: CDR1 SGHTA, CDR2 FQGTGA. The CDR3 runs to 14 residues. V was trimmed by 2 bases and J by 4 bases, leaving 11 bases between them. As handled by the study authors: From reference gene primer amplification, estimates of nucleated cell counts were derived. TCRdb's copy holds only in-frame clones and misses some; the assay was immunoSEQ multiplex PCR. V, J and clone size derive from that table, while D and trimming were established from the DNA sequence. The sample records some 180,000 clones, 80% being singletons.

The sample consisted of peripheral blood. V is TRBV7-3 and J is TRBJ1-2; D is uncertain. The receptor was derived from a man aged 55 to 69 with acute or convalescent COVID-19. The CDR3: CASSLAHGGYGYTF. CDR3 nucleotides: TGTGCCAGCAGCTTAGCCCACGGAGGCTATGGCTACACCTTC.